Sequencing of this T cell receptor (beta chain) was carried out in a study of T cells after yellow fever vaccination. The wider study: When fractions had low cell numbers, they were prepared with SMART-Seq v4 Ultra Low Input.

This clonotype has a handful of counts. Its antigen is not identified. Study-wide points: It was a small share of clonotypes that appeared in both CD4 and CD8 compartments. Reappearance after the booster was observed for most primary-vaccination clones (96% CD4, just over 85% CD8).

This CDR3 spans 14 amino acids. CDR1 is SGHRS, CDR2 YFSETQ, per germline. Trimming cost V 9 bases and J 0 bases; bases outside gene matches: 9. The study made its TCR cDNA through 5'RACE template switching. That step introduced a universal primer site along with UMIs. MiXCR, run by TCRdb on the 5' RACE reads, gives a single entry per CDR3 protein. The sample has some 600,000 distinct CDR3 sequences, about a sixth seen once. The receptor comes from a man aged 18 to 30 who received the YFV17D yellow fever vaccine. This sample comprised PBMCs, obtained about 5 days after the first yellow fever vaccination. The chain carries TRBV5-1 and TRBJ2-7, with 7 bases lining up with TRBD1. CDR3 loop: CAIWTGSPSYEQYV. CDR3 bases: TGCGCCATCTGGACAGGTTCTCCCTCCTACGAGCAGTACGTC.